Below are 16 T cell receptor beta chains sequenced from a single sample in a study of T-cell memory formation after mild COVID-19. From the 5' RACE reads, TCRdb called clonotypes with MiXCR, one entry per CDR3 protein. This sample carries roughly 580,000 distinct CDR3 sequences, about 20% of them seen once, and the ten largest clones take 9.5% to 15%. Material for sequencing was PBMCs or a T cell subset sorted from them (not recorded which). Receptors originate from an adult woman who had mild COVID-19 (a few samples of this study predate the infection). Cell type and time point are not known.

The J gene is TRBJ1-5, the V gene TRBV20-1; 7 bases map to TRBD1. After removal of 1 base from V and 0 bases from J, the junction contained 9 bases not matched to a gene. CDR1 is DFQATT, CDR2 SNEGSKA, per germline (reference sequence). The length of the CDR3 is 17 residues. The CDR3 loop is CSARVVRTGYSNQPQHF. In DNA form, the CDR3 reads TGCAGTGCTAGAGTGGTCAGGACAGGATATAGCAATCAGCCCCAGCATTTT.

V usage is TRBV25-1 and J usage is TRBJ1-1, with 8 bases identical to TRBD1. The junction had 5 bases not matched to a gene; V was cut back by 4 bases and J by 4 bases. The CDR3 consists of 14 residues. Germline lookup yields CDR1 MGHDK and CDR2 SYGVNS. The CDR3 region is CASSGRQGSTEAFF. In DNA form, the CDR3 reads TGTGCCAGCAGTGGAAGACAGGGGAGCACTGAAGCTTTCTTT.

J is TRBJ2-2 and V is TRBV6-4; 7 nucleotides match TRBD1. V lost 6 bases and J lost 4; bases outside the gene matches: 2. There are 13 residues in the CDR3. Germline V gives CDR1 MRHNA, CDR2 SNTAGT. CDR3 in amino acids: CASSRDSTGELFF. In DNA form, the CDR3 reads TGTGCCAGCAGCCGGGACAGCACCGGGGAGCTGTTTTTT.

V is TRBV9 and J is TRBJ2-5; TRBD1 or TRBD2 may be the D gene (6 bases each). The CDR3 contains 15 residues. V lost 2 bases and J lost 5, with 16 bases in between. Germline CDR1 reads SGDLS; CDR2 reads YYNGEE. Here the CDR3 DNA reads TGTGCCAGCAGCGTGGGGGGCCAGCGGTGGGAGACCCAGTACTTC. This translates into CASSVGGQRWETQYF.

This clonotype was counted a few times. The chain uses TRBV5-1 and TRBJ1-4, with 8 bases identical to TRBD1. The CDR3 totals 19 residues. The junction had 16 bases not matched to a gene; V was cut back by 6 bases and J by 0 bases. Germline CDR1 is SGHRS and CDR2 is YFSETQ. The CDR3 DNA follows: TGCGCCAGCAAGTCTGGGGGAGACAGGGGAGACGCAACTAATGAAAAACTGTTTTTT. Amino acids: CASKSGGDRGDATNEKLFF.

The CDR3 bases are TGCGCCAGCAGCTTCGGCGGTAGCGGAAGGACAGATACGCAGTATTTT. The encoded protein is CASSFGGSGRTDTQYF. The chain recombines TRBV5-1 with TRBJ2-3; D might be TRBD2 (6 bases). CDR3 size: 16 residues. CDR1 and CDR2 from the germline V gene are SGHRS and YFSETQ. Trimming cost V 2 bases and J 3 bases, with 16 bases left between them.

This chain links TRBV20-1 with TRBJ1-2; 7 nucleotides match TRBD1. Germline V lookup: CDR1 DFQATT, CDR2 SNEGSKA (reference sequence). V was pared by 0 bases and J by 8 bases, with 12 bases of the junction left unmatched. The CDR3 has 15 residues. DNA for the CDR3: TGCAGTGCTAGAGAGGGACTGACAGGGTATCGCGGCTACACCTTC. Residues: CSAREGLTGYRGYTF.

This chain connects TRBV11-1 to TRBJ2-1, with 9 bases fitting TRBD1. V shed 5 bases, J shed 3 bases, and the junction held 8 bases outside the gene matches. Germline loops: CDR1 SGHAT, CDR2 FQDESV (reference sequence). CDR3 length: 16 residues. The CDR3 sequence: CASSPGDRVFYNEQFF. The CDR3 bases are TGTGCCAGCAGCCCCGGGGACAGGGTATTCTACAATGAGCAGTTCTTC.

CDR3 nucleotide sequence: TGTGCCAGCAGCGCTCAATCGAACACCGGGGAGCTGTTTTTT. Translated, it gives CASSAQSNTGELFF. The chain has TRBV7-3 and TRBJ2-2; no clear D gene. The ends were cut back, 5 bases at V and 0 bases at J, with 7 bases in the middle. The CDR3 contains 14 residues. The germline V gene encodes CDR1 SGHTA and CDR2 FQGTGA.

The chain uses TRBV9 and TRBJ2-1; TRBD2 is a possible D gene (7 bases). Germline CDR1 reads SGDLS; CDR2 reads YYNGEE. Trimming cost V 2 bases and J 2 bases, with 11 bases left between them. The CDR3 is 15 residues long. The CDR3: CASSVGGGAYNEQFF. In DNA, the CDR3 is TGTGCCAGCAGCGTTGGAGGGGGGGCCTACAATGAGCAGTTCTTC. Full variable domain (rest looked up from reference TRBV9 and TRBJ2-1): DSGVTQTPKHLITATGQRVTLRCSPRSGDLSVYWYQQSLDQGLQFLIQYYNGEERAKGNILERFSAQQFPDLHSELNLSSLELGDSALYFCASSVGGGAYNEQFFGPGTRLTVL.

This clonotype has at least ten counts. This chain joins TRBV7-2 and TRBJ2-5; 9 bases map to TRBD2. The CDR3 is made up of 14 amino acids. Germline values: CDR1 SGHTA, CDR2 FQGNSA. Trimming at V came to 1 base and at J to 5 bases, leaving 2 bases not matched to a gene. Here the CDR3 reads CASSLVAGDETQYF. For the CDR3, the DNA is TGTGCCAGCAGCTTAGTAGCGGGAGATGAGACCCAGTACTTC.

This clonotype was seen repeatedly, ten times or more. This chain connects TRBV5-1 to TRBJ2-6; D perhaps matches TRBD2 (5 bases). With 2 bases removed from V and 14 bases from J, the gap between germline ends came to 17 bases. This CDR3 comprises 14 residues. Germline values: CDR1 SGHRS, CDR2 YFSETQ. The CDR3 reads CASSFAGGSKILTF. The DNA of the CDR3 is TGCGCCAGCAGCTTCGCCGGAGGATCCAAAATCCTGACTTTC.

The chain combines TRBV7-2 with TRBJ1-1; D is uncertain. The CDR3 runs to 14 residues. V dropped 0 bases and J dropped 0 bases, with 5 bases sitting between them. Germline CDR1 and CDR2: SGHTA and FQGNSA. CDR3 nucleotides: TGTGCCAGCAGCTTAGCGTCATTGAACACTGAAGCTTTCTTT. It yields the protein CASSLASLNTEAFF.

The chain is built from TRBV19 and TRBJ1-1, with D possibly being TRBD1 (5 bases). This CDR3 spans 12 amino acids. Deletions cut 4 bases from V and 7 bases from J, with 10 bases between. CDR1 is LNHDA, CDR2 SQIVND, per germline (reference sequence). The CDR3 DNA sequence: TGTGCCAGTAGTACACAGGCGAATGAAGCTTTCTTT. Its protein is CASSTQANEAFF.

The V call is TRBV20-1, the J call TRBJ2-7, with D uncertain. The V end lost 1 base, the J end lost 6 bases, and 13 bases lay between the germline ends. The germline CDR1 and CDR2 sequences are DFQATT and SNEGSKA (reference sequence). The CDR3 consists of 13 residues. CDR3 loop: CSARAAILGEQYF. The CDR3 region has the DNA TGCAGTGCTAGAGCAGCGATTTTGGGCGAGCAGTACTTC.

The V call is TRBV24-1, the J call TRBJ2-1; 11 nucleotides match TRBD1. CDR3 length: 15 amino acids. The germline V gene has CDR1 KGHDR and CDR2 SFDVKD. J lost 7 bases, V lost 4 bases, and 5 bases had no gene match. CDR3 in amino acids: CATSEPGQGANEQFF. The DNA for the CDR3 is TGTGCCACCAGTGAACCAGGACAGGGGGCTAATGAGCAGTTCTTC.